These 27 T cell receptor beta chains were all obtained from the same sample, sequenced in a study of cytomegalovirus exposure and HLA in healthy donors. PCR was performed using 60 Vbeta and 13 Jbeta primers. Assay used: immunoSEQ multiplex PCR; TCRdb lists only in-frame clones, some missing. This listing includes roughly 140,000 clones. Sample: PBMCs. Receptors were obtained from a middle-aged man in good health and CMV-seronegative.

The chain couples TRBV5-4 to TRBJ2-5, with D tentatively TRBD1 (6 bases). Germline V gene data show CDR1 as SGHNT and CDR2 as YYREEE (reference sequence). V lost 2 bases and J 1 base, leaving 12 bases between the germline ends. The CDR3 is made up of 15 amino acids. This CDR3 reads CASSFMYRAQETQYF. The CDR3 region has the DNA TGTGCCAGCAGCTTCATGTACAGGGCCCAAGAGACCCAGTACTTC.

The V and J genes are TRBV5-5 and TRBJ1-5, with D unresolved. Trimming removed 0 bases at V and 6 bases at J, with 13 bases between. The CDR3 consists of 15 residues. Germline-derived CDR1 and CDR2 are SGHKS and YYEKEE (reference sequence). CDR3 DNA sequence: TGTGCCAGCAGCTTGGAGGGAGGTGACGGTCAGCCCCAGCATTTT. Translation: CASSLEGGDGQPQHF.

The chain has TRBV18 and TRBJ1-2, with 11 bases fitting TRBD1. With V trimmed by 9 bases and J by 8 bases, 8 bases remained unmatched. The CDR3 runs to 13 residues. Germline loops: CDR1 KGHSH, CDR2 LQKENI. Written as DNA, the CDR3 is TGTGCCAGTACCGGGACAGGGGGAAGAGGCTACACCTTC. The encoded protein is CASTGTGGRGYTF.

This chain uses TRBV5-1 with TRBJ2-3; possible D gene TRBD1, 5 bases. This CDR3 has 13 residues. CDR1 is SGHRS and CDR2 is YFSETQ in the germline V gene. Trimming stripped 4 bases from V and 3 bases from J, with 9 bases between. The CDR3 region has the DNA TGCGCCAGCAGCCAGGGCTTTACAGATACGCAGTATTTT. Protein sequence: CASSQGFTDTQYF.

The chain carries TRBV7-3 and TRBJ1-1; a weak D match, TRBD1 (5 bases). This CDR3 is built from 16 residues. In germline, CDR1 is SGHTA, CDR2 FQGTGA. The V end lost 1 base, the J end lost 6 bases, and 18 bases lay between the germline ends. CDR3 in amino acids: CASSLIGGGEVAEAFF. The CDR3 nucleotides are TGTGCCAGCAGCTTAATCGGCGGGGGAGAAGTAGCTGAAGCTTTCTTT.

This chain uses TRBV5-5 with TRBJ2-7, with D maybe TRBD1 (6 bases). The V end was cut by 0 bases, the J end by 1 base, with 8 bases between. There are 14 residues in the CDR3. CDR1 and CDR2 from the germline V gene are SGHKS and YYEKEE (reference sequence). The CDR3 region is CASSLVQGSYEQYF. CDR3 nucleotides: TGTGCCAGCAGCTTGGTTCAGGGGTCCTACGAGCAGTACTTC. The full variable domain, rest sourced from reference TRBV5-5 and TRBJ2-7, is DAGVTQSPTHLIKTRGQQVTLRCSPISGHKSVSWYQQVLGQGPQFIFQYYEKEERGRGNFPDRFSARQFPNYSSELNVNALLLGDSALYLCASSLVQGSYEQYFGPGTRLTVT.

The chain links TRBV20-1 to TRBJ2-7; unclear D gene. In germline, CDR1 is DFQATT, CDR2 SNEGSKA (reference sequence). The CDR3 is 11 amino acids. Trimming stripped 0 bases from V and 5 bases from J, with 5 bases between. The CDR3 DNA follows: TGCAGTGCTAGAGATAGTAACGAGCAGTACTTC. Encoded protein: CSARDSNEQYF.

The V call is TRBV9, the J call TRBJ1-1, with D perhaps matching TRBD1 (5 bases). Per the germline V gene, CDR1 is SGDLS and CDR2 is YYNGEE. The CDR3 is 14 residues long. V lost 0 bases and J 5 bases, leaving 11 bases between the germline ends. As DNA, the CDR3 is TGTGCCAGCAGCGTAGGAAGACAGCCAACTGAAGCTTTCTTT. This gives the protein CASSVGRQPTEAFF.

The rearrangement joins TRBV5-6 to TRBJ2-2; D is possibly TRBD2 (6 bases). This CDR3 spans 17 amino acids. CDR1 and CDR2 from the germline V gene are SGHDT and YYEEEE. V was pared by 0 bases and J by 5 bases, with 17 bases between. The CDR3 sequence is CASSLGWGTAITGELFF. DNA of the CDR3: TGTGCCAGCAGCTTGGGTTGGGGGACTGCGATTACCGGGGAGCTGTTTTTT.

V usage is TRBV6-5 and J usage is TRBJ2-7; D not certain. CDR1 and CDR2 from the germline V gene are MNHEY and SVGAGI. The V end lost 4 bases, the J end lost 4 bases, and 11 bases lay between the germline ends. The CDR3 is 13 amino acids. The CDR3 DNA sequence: TGTGCCAGCAGTTTCGGCAGGCTATACGAGCAGTACTTC. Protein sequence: CASSFGRLYEQYF.

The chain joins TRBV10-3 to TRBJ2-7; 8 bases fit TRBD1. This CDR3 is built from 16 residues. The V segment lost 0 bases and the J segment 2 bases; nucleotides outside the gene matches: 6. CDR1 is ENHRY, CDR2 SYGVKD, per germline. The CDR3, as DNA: TGTGCCATCAGTGAGTCGGCTGGACAGGGCCCCTACGAGCAGTACTTC. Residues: CAISESAGQGPYEQYF.

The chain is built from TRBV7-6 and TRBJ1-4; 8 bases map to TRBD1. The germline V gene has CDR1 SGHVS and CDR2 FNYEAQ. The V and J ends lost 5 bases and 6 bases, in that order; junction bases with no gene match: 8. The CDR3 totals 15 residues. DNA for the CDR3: TGTGCCAGCAGCCCCCGGGACAGGTTAGATGAAAAACTGTTTTTT. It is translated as CASSPRDRLDEKLFF.

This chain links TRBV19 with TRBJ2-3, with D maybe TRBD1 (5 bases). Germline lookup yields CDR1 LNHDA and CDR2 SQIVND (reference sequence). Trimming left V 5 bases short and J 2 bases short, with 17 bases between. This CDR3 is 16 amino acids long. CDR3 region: CASSPLRAEPTDTQYF. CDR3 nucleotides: TGTGCCAGTAGTCCCCTCAGGGCGGAACCCACAGATACGCAGTATTTT.

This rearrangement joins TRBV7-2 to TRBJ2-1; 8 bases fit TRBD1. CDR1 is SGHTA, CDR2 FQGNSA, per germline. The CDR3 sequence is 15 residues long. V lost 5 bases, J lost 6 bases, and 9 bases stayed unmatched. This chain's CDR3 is CASSLRGQDLNEQFF. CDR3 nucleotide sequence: TGTGCCAGCAGCCTCCGGGGACAGGACCTCAATGAGCAGTTCTTC.

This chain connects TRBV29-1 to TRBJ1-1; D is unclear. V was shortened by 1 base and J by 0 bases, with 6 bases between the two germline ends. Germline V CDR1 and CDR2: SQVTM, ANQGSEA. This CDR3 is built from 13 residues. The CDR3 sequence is CSVEGGLNTEAFF. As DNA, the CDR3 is TGCAGCGTTGAAGGCGGCCTGAACACTGAAGCTTTCTTT.

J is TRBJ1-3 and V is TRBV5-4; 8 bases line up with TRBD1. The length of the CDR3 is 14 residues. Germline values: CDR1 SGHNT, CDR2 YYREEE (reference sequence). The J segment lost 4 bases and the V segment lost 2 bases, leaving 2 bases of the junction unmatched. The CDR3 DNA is TGTGCCAGCAGCTTACAGGGGGACGGAAACACCATATATTTT. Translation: CASSLQGDGNTIYF.

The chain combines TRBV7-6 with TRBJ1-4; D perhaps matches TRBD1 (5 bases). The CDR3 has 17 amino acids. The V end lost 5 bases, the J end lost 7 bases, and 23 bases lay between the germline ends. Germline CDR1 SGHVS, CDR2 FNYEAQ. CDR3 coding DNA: TGTGCCAGCAGCCCCGGCAGGGCAAGATGGGAGGGTGAAAAACTGTTTTTT. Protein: CASSPGRARWEGEKLFF.

The CDR3 loop is CASSYTGTGNTEAFF. CDR3 DNA sequence: TGTGCCAGCAGTTACACCGGGACAGGCAACACTGAAGCTTTCTTT. The rearrangement uses TRBV6-5 and TRBJ1-1; the match to TRBD1 covers 8 bases. The trim removed 2 bases at V and 2 bases at J, leaving 4 bases unmatched. The CDR3 is 15 residues long. CDR1 is MNHEY and CDR2 is SVGAGI in the germline V gene.

Here the CDR3 reads CASSQPRTGHYGYTF. The CDR3 DNA reads as TGCGCCAGCAGCCAACCCCGGACAGGGCACTATGGCTACACCTTC. The rearrangement links TRBV4-1 to TRBJ1-2, with 8 bases identical to TRBD1. The J segment lost 3 bases and the V segment lost 2 bases, leaving 5 bases of the junction unmatched. Germline loops: CDR1 MGHRA, CDR2 YSYEKL. This CDR3 region has 15 residues.

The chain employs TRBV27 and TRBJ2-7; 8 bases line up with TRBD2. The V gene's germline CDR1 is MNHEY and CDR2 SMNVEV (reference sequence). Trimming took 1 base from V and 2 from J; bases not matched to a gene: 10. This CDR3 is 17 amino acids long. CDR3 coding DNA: TGTGCCAGCAGTTTATTAGTACCGAGCGGGGGACCCTACGAGCAGTACTTC. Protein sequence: CASSLLVPSGGPYEQYF.

The CDR3 spells CASSVGGGLTDTQYF. The CDR3 nucleotides read TGTGCCAGCAGCGTTGGCGGGGGGCTCACAGATACGCAGTATTTT. This rearrangement joins TRBV9 to TRBJ2-3, with TRBD2 identical over 8 bases. V lost 2 bases and J lost 2; bases outside the gene matches: 4. Germline CDR1 SGDLS, CDR2 YYNGEE. The CDR3 is 15 amino acids.

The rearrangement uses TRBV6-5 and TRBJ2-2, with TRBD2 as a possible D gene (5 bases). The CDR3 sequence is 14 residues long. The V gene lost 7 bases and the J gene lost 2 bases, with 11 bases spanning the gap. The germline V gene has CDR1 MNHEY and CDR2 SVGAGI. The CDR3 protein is CASKGVRNTGELFF. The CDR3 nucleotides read TGTGCCAGCAAGGGAGTTAGAAACACCGGGGAGCTGTTTTTT.

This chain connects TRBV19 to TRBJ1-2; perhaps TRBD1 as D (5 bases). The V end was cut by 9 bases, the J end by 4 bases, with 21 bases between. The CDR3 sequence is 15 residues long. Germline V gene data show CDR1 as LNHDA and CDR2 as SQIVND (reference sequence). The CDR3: CASRSSGDGSYGYTF. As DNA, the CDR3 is TGTGCCAGCCGATCCTCTGGGGACGGGAGCTATGGCTACACCTTC.

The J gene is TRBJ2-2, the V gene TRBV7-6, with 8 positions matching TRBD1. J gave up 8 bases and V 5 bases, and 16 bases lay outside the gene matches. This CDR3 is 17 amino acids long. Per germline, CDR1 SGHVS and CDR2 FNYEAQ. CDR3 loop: CASSLSGQGVSIGELFF. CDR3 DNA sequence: TGTGCCAGCAGCCTCAGCGGACAGGGCGTCTCCATTGGGGAGCTGTTTTTT.

The CDR3 region is CASSPDTGPNEKLFF. The DNA for the CDR3 is TGTGCCAGCTCACCTGACACAGGACCTAATGAAAAACTGTTTTTT. The rearrangement links TRBV18 to TRBJ1-4, with TRBD1 as a possible D gene (5 bases). Per germline, CDR1 KGHSH and CDR2 LQKENI. The CDR3 has 15 residues. The ends were cut back, 3 bases at V and 3 bases at J, with 11 bases in the middle.

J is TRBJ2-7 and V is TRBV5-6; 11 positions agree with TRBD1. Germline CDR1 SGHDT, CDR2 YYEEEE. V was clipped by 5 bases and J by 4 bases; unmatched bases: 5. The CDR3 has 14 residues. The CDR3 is CASSPGQGGYEQYF. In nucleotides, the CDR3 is TGTGCCAGCAGTCCGGGACAGGGGGGATACGAGCAGTACTTC.

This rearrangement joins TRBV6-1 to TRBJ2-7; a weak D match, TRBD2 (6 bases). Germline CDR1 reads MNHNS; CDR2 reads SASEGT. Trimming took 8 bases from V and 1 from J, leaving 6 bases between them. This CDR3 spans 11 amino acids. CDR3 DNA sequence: TGTGCCAGCCGGGAGTCCTACGAGCAGTACTTC. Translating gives CASRESYEQYF.